This TCR beta chain was sequenced during a study of molecular identifiers for immune sequencing clone quantification. Study-wide results and limits: The study reportedly detected spiked Jurkat TCR RNA from one cell among some 1 million naive cells. Effector cells kept over 98% of their molecules in clones above 20 RNA copies, while naive cells kept under 1% there.

A single record per CDR3 protein comes from TCRdb applying MiXCR to the PCR reads. There are under 800,000 distinct CDR3 sequences in the sample; 25% occur only once, and around 0.78% lies in the top ten. This clonotype was seen ten or more times. What it recognizes is unknown. CDR3 length equals 14 residues. In germline, CDR1 is SGHVS, CDR2 FQNEAQ. V was cut by 1 base and J by 0 bases, with 6 bases left in between. The chain employs TRBV7-8 and TRBJ2-5, with D uncertain. The sequenced material came from naive CD8+ T cells from blood, with Jurkat cell RNA spiked in. Subset in this sample: FACS-sorted CD8+CD4-CCR7+CD45RA+ naive T cells. The receptor was isolated from a human donor in good health. Some libraries in this study had Jurkat cell RNA spiked in. The CDR3 nucleotides are TGTGCCAGCAGCTTAGACGAGTACCAAGAGACCCAGTACTTC. It specifies CASSLDEYQETQYF.